These T cell receptor beta chains were read from a single sample in a study of blood T cells in healthy people across ages. TCRdb re-called the 5' RACE reads with MiXCR, one entry per CDR3 protein. Counted here are 800,000 to 900,000 distinct CDR3 sequences, about 59% occurring once; the ten biggest clones make up 25% to 35%. Source material: blood. Receptors were obtained from a man under 40 in good health. The CDR3 runs from the conserved cysteine through the conserved F or W. A D gene is named only where the DNA matches it firmly. Clone size appears in some rows only: once, few, many, or a class for an expanded clone.

J	D	V	size	CDR3	DNA
TRBJ2-3	TRBD1	TRBV7-2	many	CASSRTGSTDTQYF	TGTGCCAGCAGCCGGACAGGAAGCACAGATACGCAGTATTTT
TRBJ1-2	TRBD1	TRBV5-1	few	CASSPGTGEGYTF	TGCGCCAGCAGCCCCGGGACAGGGGAAGGCTACACCTTC
TRBJ2-1	-	TRBV7-9	-	CASSGSGNEQFF	TGTGCCAGCAGCGGGTCTGGCAATGAGCAGTTCTTC
TRBJ2-4	-	TRBV6-5	-	CASSFRGRENIQYF	TGTGCCAGCAGTTTCCGGGGGCGGGAAAACATTCAGTACTTC
TRBJ1-4	-	TRBV25-1	-	CASSDVRQMEEKLFF	TGTGCCAGCAGTGATGTACGGCAGATGGAGGAAAAACTGTTTTTT
TRBJ2-3	-	TRBV6-2/TRBV6-3	-	CASSYATENTDTQYF	TGTGCCAGCAGTTACGCGACAGAGAACACAGATACGCAGTATTTT
TRBJ2-1	TRBD1	TRBV6-5	-	CASSYTRQGAYNEQFF	TGTGCCAGCAGTTACACCCGACAGGGGGCCTACAATGAGCAGTTCTTC
TRBJ2-3	-	TRBV10-3	-	CATQGSSTDTQYF	TGTGCCACCCAGGGGTCTAGCACAGATACGCAGTATTTT
TRBJ2-7	TRBD1	TRBV2	once	CASTYRDRVAEQYF	TGTGCCAGCACCTACCGGGACAGGGTCGCCGAGCAGTACTTC
TRBJ1-2	-	TRBV7-9	-	CASSLMGPGDGYTF	TGTGCCAGCAGCTTAATGGGACCGGGGGATGGCTACACCTTC
TRBJ1-6	-	TRBV20-1	-	CSARDLRNNSPLHF	TGCAGTGCTAGAGATTTACGGAATAATTCACCCCTCCACTTT
TRBJ2-2	-	TRBV7-9	many	CASSPGFGGFTGELFF	TGTGCCAGCAGCCCCGGGTTTGGGGGTTTCACCGGGGAGCTGTTTTTT
TRBJ1-2	TRBD1	TRBV4-3	once	CASSQGRDRVHSYTF	TGCGCCAGCAGCCAAGGAAGGGACAGGGTTCATAGCTACACCTTC
TRBJ2-7	-	TRBV2	few	CASRAVAYEQYF	TGTGCCAGCAGGGCTGTGGCCTACGAGCAGTACTTC
TRBJ2-5	TRBD1	TRBV2	-	CASSRDSGQETQYF	TGTGCCAGTAGCCGGGACAGCGGCCAAGAGACCCAGTACTTC
TRBJ2-3	TRBD2	TRBV4-2	-	CASSRERTSGGDTQYF	TGTGCCAGCAGCCGAGAACGGACTAGCGGGGGAGATACGCAGTATTTT
TRBJ2-1	-	TRBV20-1	many	CSASVNEQFF	TGCAGTGCTAGTGTTAATGAGCAGTTCTTC
TRBJ2-5	-	TRBV5-1	few	CASSADGGPEETQYF	TGCGCCAGCAGCGCCGACGGGGGGCCGGAAGAGACCCAGTACTTC
TRBJ2-3	-	TRBV7-2	few	CASSLVRHTDTQYF	TGTGCCAGCAGCTTGGTGAGACACACAGATACGCAGTATTTT
TRBJ2-2	-	TRBV4-2	-	CASSEQTGTNTGELFF	TGTGCCAGCAGCGAACAGACCGGGACGAACACCGGGGAGCTGTTTTTT
TRBJ1-2	-	TRBV10-3	-	CAISEDRSGYTF	TGTGCCATCAGTGAGGACAGGAGTGGCTACACCTTC
TRBJ2-7	TRBD1	TRBV20-1	few	CSATGTGYEQYF	TGCAGTGCAACCGGGACAGGGTACGAGCAGTACTTC
TRBJ2-5	TRBD1	TRBV4-3	-	CASSQATGVETQYF	TGCGCCAGCAGCCAGGCGACAGGGGTAGAGACCCAGTACTTC
TRBJ2-7	TRBD2	TRBV6-5	-	CASSRGLVPSYEQYF	TGTGCCAGCAGTCGCGGACTAGTCCCTTCCTACGAGCAGTACTTC
TRBJ2-7	TRBD2	TRBV7-2	once	CASSSLLAGPSYEQYF	TGTGCCAGCAGCTCTTTACTAGCGGGGCCCTCCTACGAGCAGTACTTC
TRBJ2-4	-	TRBV15	-	CATSRDISPGELAKNIQYF	TGTGCCACCAGCAGAGATATTTCCCCAGGGGAATTAGCCAAAAACATTCAGTACTTC
TRBJ1-4	TRBD1	TRBV20-1	-	CSVPTGGSEKLFF	TGCAGTGTCCCGACAGGGGGCAGTGAAAAACTGTTTTTT
TRBJ1-2	TRBD1	TRBV7-2	-	CASSPTGTGAYGYTF	TGTGCCAGCAGCCCCACCGGGACAGGCGCCTATGGCTACACCTTC
TRBJ1-6	TRBD1	TRBV20-1	-	CSASDRVGSPLHF	TGCAGTGCTAGTGACAGGGTGGGTTCACCCCTCCACTTT
TRBJ1-5	TRBD1	TRBV27	-	CASSPRTGVGNQPQHF	TGTGCCAGCAGTCCCCGGACAGGGGTTGGCAATCAGCCCCAGCATTTT
TRBJ1-5	TRBD1	TRBV7-6	-	CASSGRKSDRADQPQHF	TGTGCCAGCAGCGGGAGGAAGAGCGACAGGGCGGATCAGCCCCAGCATTTT
TRBJ1-5	-	TRBV9	-	CASGGGLGNQPQHF	TGTGCCAGCGGTGGGGGGCTCGGCAATCAGCCCCAGCATTTT
TRBJ2-7	TRBD1	TRBV30	-	CAWSDRDHEQYF	TGTGCCTGGAGCGACAGGGACCACGAGCAGTACTTC
TRBJ1-4	-	TRBV20-1	-	CSARVNEKLFF	TGCAGTGCTAGAGTCAATGAAAAACTGTTTTTT
TRBJ2-7	TRBD2	TRBV9	-	CASSVSGVEQYF	TGTGCCAGCAGCGTGAGCGGGGTTGAGCAGTACTTC
TRBJ2-5	-	TRBV7-2	-	CASSYGPKETQYF	TGTGCCAGCAGCTACGGACCGAAAGAGACCCAGTACTTC
TRBJ1-6	-	TRBV28	many	CASSRTRISYNSPLHF	TGTGCCAGCAGTAGAACCCGGATATCCTATAATTCACCCCTCCACTTT
TRBJ2-7	-	TRBV5-1	-	CASSFGAGDPYEQYF	TGCGCCAGCAGCTTTGGGGCAGGGGACCCCTACGAGCAGTACTTC
TRBJ2-7	TRBD1	TRBV2	few	CASPPSGTGGVYEQYF	TGTGCCAGCCCCCCCTCCGGGACAGGGGGCGTCTACGAGCAGTACTTC
TRBJ2-7	-	TRBV4-3	-	CASSQFLGGVSYEQYF	TGCGCCAGCAGCCAATTTCTTGGCGGGGTCTCCTACGAGCAGTACTTC
TRBJ2-2	-	TRBV7-9	-	CASGGRNTGELFF	TGTGCCAGCGGCGGTCGAAACACCGGGGAGCTGTTTTTT
TRBJ1-3	TRBD1	TRBV12-3/TRBV12-4	-	CASMRGGTGNTIYF	TGTGCCAGCATGAGAGGGGGCACTGGAAACACCATATATTTT
TRBJ2-1	-	TRBV7-8	-	CASSLEGGPHNEQFF	TGTGCCAGCAGCTTAGAGGGGGGACCCCACAATGAGCAGTTCTTC
TRBJ2-2	-	TRBV29-1	-	CSVPRAPPANTGELFF	TGCAGCGTTCCCAGGGCCCCCCCCGCGAACACCGGGGAGCTGTTTTTT
TRBJ2-3	-	TRBV14	-	CASSQEGDLMGTDTQYF	TGTGCCAGCAGCCAAGAGGGGGACCTCATGGGCACAGATACGCAGTATTTT
TRBJ2-7	-	TRBV6-5	-	CTSSNGYEQYF	TGTACCAGCAGTAATGGATACGAGCAGTACTTC
TRBJ2-1	-	TRBV7-2	-	CASSRRGGYNNEQFF	TGTGCCAGCAGTCGGCGGGGTGGGTACAACAATGAGCAGTTCTTC